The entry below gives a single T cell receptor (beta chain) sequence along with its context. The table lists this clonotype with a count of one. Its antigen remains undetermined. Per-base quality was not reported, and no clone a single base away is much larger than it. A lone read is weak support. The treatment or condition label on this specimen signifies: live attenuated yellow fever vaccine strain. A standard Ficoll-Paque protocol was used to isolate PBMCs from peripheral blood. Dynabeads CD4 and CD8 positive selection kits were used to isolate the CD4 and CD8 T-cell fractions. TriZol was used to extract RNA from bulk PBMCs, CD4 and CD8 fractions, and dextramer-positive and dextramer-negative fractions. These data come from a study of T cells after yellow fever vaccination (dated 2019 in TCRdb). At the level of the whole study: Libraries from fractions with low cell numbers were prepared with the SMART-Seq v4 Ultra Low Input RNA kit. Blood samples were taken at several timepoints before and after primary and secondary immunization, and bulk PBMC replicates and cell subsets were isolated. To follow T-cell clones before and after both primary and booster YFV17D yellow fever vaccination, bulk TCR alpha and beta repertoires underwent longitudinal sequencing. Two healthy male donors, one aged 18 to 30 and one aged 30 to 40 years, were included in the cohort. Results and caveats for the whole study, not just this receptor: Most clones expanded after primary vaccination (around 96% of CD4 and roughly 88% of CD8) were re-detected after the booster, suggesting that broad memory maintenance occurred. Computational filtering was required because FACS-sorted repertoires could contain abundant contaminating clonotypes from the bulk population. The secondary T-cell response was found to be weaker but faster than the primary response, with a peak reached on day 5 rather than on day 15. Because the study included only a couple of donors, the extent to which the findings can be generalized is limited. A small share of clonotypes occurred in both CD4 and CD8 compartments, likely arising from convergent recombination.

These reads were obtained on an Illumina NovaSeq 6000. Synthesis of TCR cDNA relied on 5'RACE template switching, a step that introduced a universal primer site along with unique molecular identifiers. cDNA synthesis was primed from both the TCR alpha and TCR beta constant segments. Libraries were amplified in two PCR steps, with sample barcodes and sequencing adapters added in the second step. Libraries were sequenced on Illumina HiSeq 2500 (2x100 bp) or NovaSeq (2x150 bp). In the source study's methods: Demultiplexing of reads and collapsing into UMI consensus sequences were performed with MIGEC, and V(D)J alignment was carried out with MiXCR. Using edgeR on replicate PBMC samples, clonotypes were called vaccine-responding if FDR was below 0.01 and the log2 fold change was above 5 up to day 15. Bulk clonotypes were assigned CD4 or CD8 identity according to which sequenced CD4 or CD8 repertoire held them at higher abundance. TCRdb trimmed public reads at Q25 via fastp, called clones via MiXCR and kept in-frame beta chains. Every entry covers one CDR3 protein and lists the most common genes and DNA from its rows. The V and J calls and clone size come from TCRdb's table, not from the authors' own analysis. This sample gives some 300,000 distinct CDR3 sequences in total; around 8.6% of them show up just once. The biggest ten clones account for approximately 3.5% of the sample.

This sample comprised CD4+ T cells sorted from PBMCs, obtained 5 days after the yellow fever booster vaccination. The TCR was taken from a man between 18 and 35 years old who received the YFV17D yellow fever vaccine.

The nucleotides read TGTGCCAGCAGCTTAGATTCAGGGAACACCGGGGAGCTGTTTTTT. Its coded protein is CASSLDSGNTGELFF. The chain joins TRBV11-3 to TRBJ2-2, with no confident D gene call. The CDR3 measures 15 amino acids from cysteine to phenylalanine. The read is trimmed to its CDR3 DNA, 45 bases read in frame from base 1. CDR1 and CDR2 are read off the germline V gene as SGHNT and YENEEA. V loses 0 bases, J loses 1 base, and the germline ends lie 6 bases apart. Where the CDR3 stops, the reference TRBV11-3 and TRBJ2-2 genes take over; the full variable domain is EAGVVQSPRYKIIEKKQPVAFWCNPISGHNTLYWYLQNLGQGPELLIRYENEEAVDDSQLPKDRFSAERLKGVDSTLKIQPAELGDSAVYLCASSLDSGNTGELFFGEGSRLTVL.